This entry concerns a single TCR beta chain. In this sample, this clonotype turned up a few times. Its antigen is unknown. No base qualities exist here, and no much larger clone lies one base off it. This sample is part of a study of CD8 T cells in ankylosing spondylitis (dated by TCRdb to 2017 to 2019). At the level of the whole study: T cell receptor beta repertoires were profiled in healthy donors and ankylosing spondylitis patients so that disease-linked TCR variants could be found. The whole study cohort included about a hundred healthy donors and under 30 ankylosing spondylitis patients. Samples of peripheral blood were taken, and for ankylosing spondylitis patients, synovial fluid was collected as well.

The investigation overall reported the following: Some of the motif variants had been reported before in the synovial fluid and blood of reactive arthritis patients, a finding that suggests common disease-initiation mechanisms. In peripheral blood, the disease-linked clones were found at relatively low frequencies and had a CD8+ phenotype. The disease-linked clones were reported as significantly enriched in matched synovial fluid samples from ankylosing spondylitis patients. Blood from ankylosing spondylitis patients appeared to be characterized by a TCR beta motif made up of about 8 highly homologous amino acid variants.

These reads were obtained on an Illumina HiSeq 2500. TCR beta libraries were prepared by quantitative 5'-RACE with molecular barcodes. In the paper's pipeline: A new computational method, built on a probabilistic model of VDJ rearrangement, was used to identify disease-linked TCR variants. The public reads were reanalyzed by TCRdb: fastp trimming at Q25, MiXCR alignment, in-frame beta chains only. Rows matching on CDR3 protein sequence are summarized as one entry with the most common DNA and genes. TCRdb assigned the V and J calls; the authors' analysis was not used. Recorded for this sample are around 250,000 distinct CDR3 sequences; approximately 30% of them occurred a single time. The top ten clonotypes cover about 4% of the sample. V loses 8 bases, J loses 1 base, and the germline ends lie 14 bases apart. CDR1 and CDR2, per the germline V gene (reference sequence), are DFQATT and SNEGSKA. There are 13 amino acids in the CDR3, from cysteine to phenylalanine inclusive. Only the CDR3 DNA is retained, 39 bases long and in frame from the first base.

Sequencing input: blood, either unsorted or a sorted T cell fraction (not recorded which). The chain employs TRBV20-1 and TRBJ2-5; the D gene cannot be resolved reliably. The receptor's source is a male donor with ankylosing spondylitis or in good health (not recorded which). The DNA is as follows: TGCAGTAAAGGACCAGGCCCCCAAGAGACCCAGTACTTC. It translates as CSKGPGPQETQYF.